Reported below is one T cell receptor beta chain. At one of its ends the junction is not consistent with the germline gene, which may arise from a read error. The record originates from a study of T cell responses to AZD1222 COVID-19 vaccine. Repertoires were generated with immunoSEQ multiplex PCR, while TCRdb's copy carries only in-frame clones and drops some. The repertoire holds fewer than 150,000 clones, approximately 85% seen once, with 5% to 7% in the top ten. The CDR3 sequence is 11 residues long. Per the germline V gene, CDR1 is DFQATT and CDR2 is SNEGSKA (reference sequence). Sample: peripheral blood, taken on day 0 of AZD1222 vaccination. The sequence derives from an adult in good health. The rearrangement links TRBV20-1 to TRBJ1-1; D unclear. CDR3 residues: CSARKNAEAFF. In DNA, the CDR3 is TGCAGTGCTAGAAAGAACGCTGAAGCTTTCTTT.